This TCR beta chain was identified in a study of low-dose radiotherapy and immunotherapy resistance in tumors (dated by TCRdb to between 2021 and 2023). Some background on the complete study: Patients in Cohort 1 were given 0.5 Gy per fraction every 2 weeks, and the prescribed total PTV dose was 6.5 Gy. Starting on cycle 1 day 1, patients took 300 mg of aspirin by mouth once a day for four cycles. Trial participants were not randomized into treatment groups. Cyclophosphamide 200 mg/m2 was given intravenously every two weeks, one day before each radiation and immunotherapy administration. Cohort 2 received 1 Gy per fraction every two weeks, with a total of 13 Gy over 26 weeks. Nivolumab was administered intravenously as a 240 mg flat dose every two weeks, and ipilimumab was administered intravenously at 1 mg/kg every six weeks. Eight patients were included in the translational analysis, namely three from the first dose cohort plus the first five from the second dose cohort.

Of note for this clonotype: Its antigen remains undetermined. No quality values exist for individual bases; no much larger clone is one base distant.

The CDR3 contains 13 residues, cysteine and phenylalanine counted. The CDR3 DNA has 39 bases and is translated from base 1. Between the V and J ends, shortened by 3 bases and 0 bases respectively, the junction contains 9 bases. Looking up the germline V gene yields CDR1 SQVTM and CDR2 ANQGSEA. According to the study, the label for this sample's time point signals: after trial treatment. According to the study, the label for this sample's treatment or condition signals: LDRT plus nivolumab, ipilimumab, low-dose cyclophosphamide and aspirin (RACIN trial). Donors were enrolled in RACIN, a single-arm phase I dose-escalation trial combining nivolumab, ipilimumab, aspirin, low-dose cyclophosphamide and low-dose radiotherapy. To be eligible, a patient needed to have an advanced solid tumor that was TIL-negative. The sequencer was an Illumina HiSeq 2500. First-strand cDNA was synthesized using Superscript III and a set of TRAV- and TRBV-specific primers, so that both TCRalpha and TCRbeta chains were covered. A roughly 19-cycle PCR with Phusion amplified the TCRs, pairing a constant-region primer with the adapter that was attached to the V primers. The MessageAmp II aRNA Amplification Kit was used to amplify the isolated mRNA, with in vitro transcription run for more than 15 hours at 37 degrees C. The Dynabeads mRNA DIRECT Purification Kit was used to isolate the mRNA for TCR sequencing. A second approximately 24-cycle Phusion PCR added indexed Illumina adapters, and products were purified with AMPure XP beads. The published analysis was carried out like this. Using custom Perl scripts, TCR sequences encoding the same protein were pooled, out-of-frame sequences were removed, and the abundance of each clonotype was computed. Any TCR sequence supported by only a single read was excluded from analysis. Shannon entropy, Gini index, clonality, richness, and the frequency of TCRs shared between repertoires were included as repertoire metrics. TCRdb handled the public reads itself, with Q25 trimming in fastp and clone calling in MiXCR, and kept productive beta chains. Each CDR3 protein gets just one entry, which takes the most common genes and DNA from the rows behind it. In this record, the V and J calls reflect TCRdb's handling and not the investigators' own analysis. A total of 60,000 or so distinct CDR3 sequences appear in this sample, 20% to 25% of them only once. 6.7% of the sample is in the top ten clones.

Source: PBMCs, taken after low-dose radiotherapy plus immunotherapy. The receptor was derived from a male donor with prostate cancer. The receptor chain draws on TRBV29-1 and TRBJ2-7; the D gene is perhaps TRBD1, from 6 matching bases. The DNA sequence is TGCAGCGTTGATCAGGGGAGCTCCTACGAGCAGTACTTC. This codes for CSVDQGSSYEQYF.